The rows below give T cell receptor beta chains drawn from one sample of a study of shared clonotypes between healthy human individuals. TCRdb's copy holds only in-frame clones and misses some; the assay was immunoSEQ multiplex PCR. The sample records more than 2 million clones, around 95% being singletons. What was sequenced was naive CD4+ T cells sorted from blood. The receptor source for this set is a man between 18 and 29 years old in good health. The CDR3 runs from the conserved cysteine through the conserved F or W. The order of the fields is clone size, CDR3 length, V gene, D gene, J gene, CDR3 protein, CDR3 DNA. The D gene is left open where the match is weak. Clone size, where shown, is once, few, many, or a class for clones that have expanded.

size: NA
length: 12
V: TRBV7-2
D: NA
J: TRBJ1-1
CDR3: CASSLAGFEAFF
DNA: TGTGCCAGCAGCTTAGCGGGCTTCGAGGCTTTCTTT

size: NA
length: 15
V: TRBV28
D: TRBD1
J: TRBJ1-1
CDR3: CASSGTGQGDTEAFF
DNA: TGTGCCAGCAGTGGGACGGGACAGGGGGACACTGAAGCTTTCTTT

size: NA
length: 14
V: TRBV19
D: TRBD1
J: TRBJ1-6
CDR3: CASRGTVYNSPLHF
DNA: TGTGCCAGTAGGGGGACAGTCTATAATTCACCCCTCCACTTT

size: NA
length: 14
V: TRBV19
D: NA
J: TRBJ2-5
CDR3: CASSIVTNQETQYF
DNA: TGTGCCAGTAGTATAGTTACTAACCAAGAGACCCAGTACTTC

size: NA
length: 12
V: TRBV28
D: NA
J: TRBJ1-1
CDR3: CASTTGGDEAFF
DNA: TGTGCCAGCACCACGGGAGGAGATGAAGCTTTCTTT

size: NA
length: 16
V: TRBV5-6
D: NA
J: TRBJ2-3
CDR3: CASSDWVSPSTDTQYF
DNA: TGTGCCAGCAGCGATTGGGTTTCCCCCAGCACAGATACGCAGTATTTT

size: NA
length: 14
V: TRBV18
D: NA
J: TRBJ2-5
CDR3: CASSPSAGRETQYF
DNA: TGTGCCAGCTCACCAAGCGCGGGCAGGGAGACCCAGTACTTC

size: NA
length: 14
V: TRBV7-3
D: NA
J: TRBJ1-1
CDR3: CASSFDRRNTEAFF
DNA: TGTGCCAGCAGCTTCGACAGGAGGAACACTGAAGCTTTCTTT

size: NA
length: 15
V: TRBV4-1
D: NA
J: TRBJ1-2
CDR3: CASSQEQGSNYGYTF
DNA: TGCGCCAGCAGCCAAGAACAGGGCTCTAACTATGGCTACACCTTC

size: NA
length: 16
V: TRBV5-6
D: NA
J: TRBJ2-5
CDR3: CASSNGARGSGETQYF
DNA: TGTGCCAGCAGCAACGGGGCCCGGGGGAGTGGGGAGACCCAGTACTTC

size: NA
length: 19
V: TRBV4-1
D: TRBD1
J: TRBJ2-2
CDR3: CASSQKGVTGQGNTGELFF
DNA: TGCGCCAGCAGCCAAAAGGGGGTAACGGGACAGGGGAACACCGGGGAGCTGTTTTTT

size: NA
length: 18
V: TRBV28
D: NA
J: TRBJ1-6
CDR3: CASTNTWTGSSYNSPLHF
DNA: TGTGCCAGCACAAATACCTGGACGGGGAGCTCCTATAATTCACCCCTCCACTTT

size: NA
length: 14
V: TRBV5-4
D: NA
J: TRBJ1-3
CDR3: CASSLSGTGNTIYF
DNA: TGTGCCAGCAGCTTATCAGGGACTGGAAACACCATATATTTT

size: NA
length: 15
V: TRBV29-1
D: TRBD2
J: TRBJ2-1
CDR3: CSVSLAGGTMDEQFF
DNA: TGCAGCGTTTCTTTAGCGGGAGGCACGATGGATGAGCAGTTCTTC

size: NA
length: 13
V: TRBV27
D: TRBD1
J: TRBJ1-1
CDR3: CASSRDRGAEAFF
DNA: TGTGCCAGCAGCCGGGACAGGGGGGCTGAAGCTTTCTTT

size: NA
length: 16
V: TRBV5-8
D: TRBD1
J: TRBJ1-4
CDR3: CASCSGTGVNNEKLFF
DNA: TGTGCCAGCTGCTCCGGGACAGGTGTAAATAATGAAAAACTGTTTTTT

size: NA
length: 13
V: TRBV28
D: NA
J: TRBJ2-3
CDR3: CASRVGPTDTQYF
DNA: TGTGCCAGCAGGGTGGGGCCCACAGATACGCAGTATTTT

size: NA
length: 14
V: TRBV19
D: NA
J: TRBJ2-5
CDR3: CASSAYRVGETQYF
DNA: TGTGCCAGTAGTGCCTACAGGGTCGGAGAGACCCAGTACTTC

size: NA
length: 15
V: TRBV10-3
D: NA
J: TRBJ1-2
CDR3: CAISESGGAGYGYTF
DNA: TGTGCCATCAGTGAGTCTGGGGGCGCAGGCTATGGCTACACCTTC

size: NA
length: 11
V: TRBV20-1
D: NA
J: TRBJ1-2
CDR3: CSAKGEHGYTF
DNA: TGCAGTGCTAAGGGTGAACATGGCTACACCTTC

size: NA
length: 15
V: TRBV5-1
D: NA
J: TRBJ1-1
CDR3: CASSLTPLGDTEAFF
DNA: TGCGCCAGCAGCTTAACCCCCCTCGGAGACACTGAAGCTTTCTTT

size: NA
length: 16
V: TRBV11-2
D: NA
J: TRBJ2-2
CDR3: CASSPLGGNMYGELFF
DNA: TGTGCCAGCAGCCCCCTCGGGGGTAACATGTACGGGGAGCTGTTTTTT

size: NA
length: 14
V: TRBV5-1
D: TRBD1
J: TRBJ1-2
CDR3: CASSSPGQGIGYTF
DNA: TGCGCCAGCAGCTCTCCGGGACAGGGGATCGGCTACACCTTC

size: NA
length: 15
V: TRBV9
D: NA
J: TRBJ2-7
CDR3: CASSASSGQTNEQYF
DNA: TGTGCCAGCAGCGCTTCCTCTGGACAGACGAATGAGCAGTACTTC

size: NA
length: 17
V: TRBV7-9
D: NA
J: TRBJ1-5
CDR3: CASSPLGGAGRNQPQHF
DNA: TGTGCCAGCAGCCCCCTAGGGGGGGCAGGGCGCAATCAGCCCCAGCATTTT

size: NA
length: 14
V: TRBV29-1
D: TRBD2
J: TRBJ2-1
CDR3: CSVVGASGGYEQFF
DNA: TGCAGCGTTGTCGGGGCTAGCGGGGGGTATGAGCAGTTCTTC

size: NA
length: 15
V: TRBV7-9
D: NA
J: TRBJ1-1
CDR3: CASSQEYGVNTEAFF
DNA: TGCGCCAGCAGCCAAGAGTATGGGGTGAACACTGAAGCTTTCTTT

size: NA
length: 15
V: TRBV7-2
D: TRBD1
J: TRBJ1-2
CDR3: CASSLVTRGQDGYTF
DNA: TGTGCCAGCAGCTTAGTCACCAGGGGGCAGGATGGCTACACCTTC

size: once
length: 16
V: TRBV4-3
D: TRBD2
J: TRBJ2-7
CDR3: CATPATGTSVSYEQYF
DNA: TGCGCCACACCTGCGACCGGGACTAGCGTCTCCTACGAGCAGTACTTC

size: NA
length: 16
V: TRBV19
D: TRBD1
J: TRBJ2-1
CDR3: CASSTQRQGTYNEQFF
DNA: TGTGCCAGTAGTACGCAAAGACAGGGTACCTACAATGAGCAGTTCTTC

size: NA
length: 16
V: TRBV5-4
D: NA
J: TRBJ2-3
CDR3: CASSSTGGQRTDTQYF
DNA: TGTGCCAGCAGCTCCACCGGGGGTCAGAGGACAGATACGCAGTATTTT

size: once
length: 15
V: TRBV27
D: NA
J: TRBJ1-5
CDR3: CASRTLMGWNQPQHF
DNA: TGTGCCAGCAGGACACTCATGGGGTGGAATCAGCCCCAGCATTTT

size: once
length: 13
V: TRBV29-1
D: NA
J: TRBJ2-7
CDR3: CSVATGRAYEQYF
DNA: TGCAGCGTGGCAACGGGTCGCGCCTACGAGCAGTACTTC